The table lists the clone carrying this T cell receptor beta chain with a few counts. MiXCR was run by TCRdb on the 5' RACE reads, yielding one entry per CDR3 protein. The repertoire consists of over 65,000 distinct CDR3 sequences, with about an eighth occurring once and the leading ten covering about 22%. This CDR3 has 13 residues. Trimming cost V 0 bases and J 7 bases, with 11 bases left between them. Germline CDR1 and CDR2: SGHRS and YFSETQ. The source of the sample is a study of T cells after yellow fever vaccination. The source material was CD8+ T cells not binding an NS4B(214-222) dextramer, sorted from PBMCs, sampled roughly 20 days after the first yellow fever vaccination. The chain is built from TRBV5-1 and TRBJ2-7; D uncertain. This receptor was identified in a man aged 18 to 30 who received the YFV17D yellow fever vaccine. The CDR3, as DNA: TGCGCCAGCAGCTTGGCGTCTCTGAGAGAGCAGTACTTC. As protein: CASSLASLREQYF.